This T cell receptor (beta chain) appears in the sequencing data of a study of metastatic and nonmetastatic thyroid tumors. Background on the study: Where malignant and benign thyroid patients were concerned, repertoires were compared across blood and tumor or nodule tissue.

All patients were treatment-naive before thyroid surgery. The CDR3 totals 14 residues. Germline CDR1 and CDR2: DFQATT and SNEGSKA (reference sequence). TCRdb re-analyzed the PCR reads through MiXCR. The table lists over 30,000 clones, around 18% of them singletons. Points on this clone: Compared with germline, one end of the junction differs, possibly owing to a read error.

This clonotype originated in a female donor with papillary thyroid cancer or a benign thyroid nodule (not recorded which). Some clones in this sample may be carry-over from other donors' samples. The sample taken for sequencing was tumor tissue. The chain uses TRBV20-1 and TRBJ1-4; D not certain. The DNA for the CDR3 is TGCAGTGCTAGAGATTTTGAGAATGGGGAAAGACTGTTTTTT. Translated: CSARDFENGERLFF.